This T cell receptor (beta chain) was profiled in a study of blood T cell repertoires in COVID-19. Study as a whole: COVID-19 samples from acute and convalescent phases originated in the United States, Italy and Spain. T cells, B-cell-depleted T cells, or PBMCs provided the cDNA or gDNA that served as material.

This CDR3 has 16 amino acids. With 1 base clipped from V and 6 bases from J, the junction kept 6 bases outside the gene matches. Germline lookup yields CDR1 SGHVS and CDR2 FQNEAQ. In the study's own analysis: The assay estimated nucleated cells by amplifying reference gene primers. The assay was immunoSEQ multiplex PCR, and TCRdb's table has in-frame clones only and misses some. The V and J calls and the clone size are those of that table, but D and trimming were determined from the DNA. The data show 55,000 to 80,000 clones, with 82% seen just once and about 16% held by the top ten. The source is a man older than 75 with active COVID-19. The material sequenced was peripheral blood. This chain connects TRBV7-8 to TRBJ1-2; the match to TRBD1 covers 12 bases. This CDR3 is CASSLVPWDRGHGYTF. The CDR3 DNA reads TGTGCCAGCAGCTTAGTACCTTGGGACAGGGGGCATGGCTACACCTTC.